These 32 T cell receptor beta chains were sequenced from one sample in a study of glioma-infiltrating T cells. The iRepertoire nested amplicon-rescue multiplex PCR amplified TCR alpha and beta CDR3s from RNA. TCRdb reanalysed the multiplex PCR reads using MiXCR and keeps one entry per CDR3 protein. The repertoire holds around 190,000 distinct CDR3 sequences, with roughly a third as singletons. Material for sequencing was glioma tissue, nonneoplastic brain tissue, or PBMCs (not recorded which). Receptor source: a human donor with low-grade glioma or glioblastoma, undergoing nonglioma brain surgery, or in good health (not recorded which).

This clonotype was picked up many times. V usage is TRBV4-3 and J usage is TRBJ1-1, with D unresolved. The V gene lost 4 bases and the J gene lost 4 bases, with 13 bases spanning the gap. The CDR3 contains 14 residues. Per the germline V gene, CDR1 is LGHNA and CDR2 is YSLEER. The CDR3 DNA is TGCGCCAGCAGCCCCCGTATCGTAGCCACTGAAGCTTTCTTT. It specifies CASSPRIVATEAFF.

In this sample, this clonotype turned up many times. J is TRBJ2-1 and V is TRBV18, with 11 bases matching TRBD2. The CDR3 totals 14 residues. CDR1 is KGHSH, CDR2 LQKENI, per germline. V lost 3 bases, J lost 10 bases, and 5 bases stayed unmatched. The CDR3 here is CASSPNLAGGEQFF. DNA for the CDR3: TGTGCCAGCTCACCGAATCTAGCGGGAGGCGAGCAGTTCTTC. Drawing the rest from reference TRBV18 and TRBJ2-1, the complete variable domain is NAGVMQNPRHLVRRRGQEARLRCSPMKGHSHVYWYRQLPEEGLKFMVYLQKENIIDESGMPKERFSAEFPKEGPSILRIQQVVRGDSAAYFCASSPNLAGGEQFFGPGTRLTVL.

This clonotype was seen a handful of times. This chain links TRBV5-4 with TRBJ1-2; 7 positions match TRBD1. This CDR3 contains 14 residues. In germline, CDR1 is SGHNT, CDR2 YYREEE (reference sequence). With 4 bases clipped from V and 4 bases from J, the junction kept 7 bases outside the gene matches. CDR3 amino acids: CASSPDRVTYGYTF. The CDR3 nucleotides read TGTGCCAGCAGCCCCGACAGGGTCACCTATGGCTACACCTTC. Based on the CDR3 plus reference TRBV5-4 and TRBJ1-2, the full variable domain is ETGVTQSPTHLIKTRGQQVTLRCSSQSGHNTVSWYQQALGQGPQFIFQYYREEENGRGNFPPRFSGLQFPNYSSELNVNALELDDSALYLCASSPDRVTYGYTFGSGTRLTVV.

The CDR3 DNA is TGTGCCCCAACGTCCGACAGGGTCGGTACAGATACGCAGTATTTT. Its protein product is CAPTSDRVGTDTQYF. This rearrangement joins TRBV19 to TRBJ2-3; TRBD1 aligns across 7 bases. The CDR3 runs 15 residues. Germline loops: CDR1 LNHDA, CDR2 SQIVND (reference sequence). V was clipped by 11 bases and J by 3 bases; unmatched bases: 14.

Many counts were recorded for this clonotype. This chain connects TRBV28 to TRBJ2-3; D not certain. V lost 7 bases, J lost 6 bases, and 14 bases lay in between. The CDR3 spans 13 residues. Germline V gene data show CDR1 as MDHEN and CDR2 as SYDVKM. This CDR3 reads CASTTPGSDTQYF. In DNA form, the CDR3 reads TGTGCCAGCACCACACCCGGATCGGATACGCAGTATTTT.

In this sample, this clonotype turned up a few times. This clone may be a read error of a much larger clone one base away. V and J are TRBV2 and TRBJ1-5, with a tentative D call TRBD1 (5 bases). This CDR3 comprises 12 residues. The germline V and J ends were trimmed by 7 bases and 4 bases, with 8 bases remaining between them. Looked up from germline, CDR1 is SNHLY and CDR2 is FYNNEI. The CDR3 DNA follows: TGTGCCAGCAATAAGGGGAATCAGCCCCAGCATTTT. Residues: CASNKGNQPQHF.

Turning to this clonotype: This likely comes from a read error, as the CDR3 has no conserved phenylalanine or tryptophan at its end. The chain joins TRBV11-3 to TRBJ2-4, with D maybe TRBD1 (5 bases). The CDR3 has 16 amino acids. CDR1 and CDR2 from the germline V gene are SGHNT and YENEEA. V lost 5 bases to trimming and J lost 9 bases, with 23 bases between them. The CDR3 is CASSPRMDTFGSIQYL. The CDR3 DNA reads TGTGCCAGCAGCCCACGAATGGACACATTCGGAAGCATTCAGTACCTC.

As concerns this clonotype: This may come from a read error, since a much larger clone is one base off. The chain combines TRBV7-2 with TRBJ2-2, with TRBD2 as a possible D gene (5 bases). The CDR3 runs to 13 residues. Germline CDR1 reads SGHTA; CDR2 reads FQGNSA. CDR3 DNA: TGTGCCAGCAGCTTACAAGCGTCCGGGGAGATGTTTTTT. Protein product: CASSLQASGEMFF.

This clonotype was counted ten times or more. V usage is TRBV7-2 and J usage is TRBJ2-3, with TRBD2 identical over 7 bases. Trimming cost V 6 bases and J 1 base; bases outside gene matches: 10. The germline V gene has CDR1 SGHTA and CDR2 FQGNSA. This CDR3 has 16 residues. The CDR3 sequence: CASSTGAGARTDTQYF. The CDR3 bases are TGTGCCAGCAGTACCGGGGCGGGAGCACGCACAGATACGCAGTATTTT.

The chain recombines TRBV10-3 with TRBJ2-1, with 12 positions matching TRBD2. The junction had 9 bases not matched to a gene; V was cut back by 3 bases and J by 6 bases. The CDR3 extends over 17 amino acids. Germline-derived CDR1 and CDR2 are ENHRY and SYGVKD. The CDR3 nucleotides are TGTGCCATCAGTGATGGTGGTGCTAGCGGGAGGGCCAATGAGCAGTTCTTC. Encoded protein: CAISDGGASGRANEQFF.

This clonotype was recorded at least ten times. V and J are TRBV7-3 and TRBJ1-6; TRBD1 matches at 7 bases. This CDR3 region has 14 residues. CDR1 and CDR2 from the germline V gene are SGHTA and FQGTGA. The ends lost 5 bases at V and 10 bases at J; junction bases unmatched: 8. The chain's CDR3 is CASSLTGAQSPLHF. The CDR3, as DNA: TGTGCCAGCAGCCTCACAGGGGCTCAATCACCCCTCCACTTT.

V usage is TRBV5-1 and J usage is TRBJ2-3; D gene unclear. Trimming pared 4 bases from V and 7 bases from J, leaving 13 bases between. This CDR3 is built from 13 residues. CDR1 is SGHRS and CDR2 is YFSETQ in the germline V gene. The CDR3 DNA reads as TGCGCCAGCAGCCCGAACGGGCCCAATACGCAGTATTTT. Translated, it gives CASSPNGPNTQYF. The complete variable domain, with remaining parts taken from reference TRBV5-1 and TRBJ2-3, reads KAGVTQTPRYLIKTRGQQVTLSCSPISGHRSVSWYQQTPGQGLQFLFEYFSETQRNKGNFPGRFSGRQFSNSRSEMNVSTLELGDSALYLCASSPNGPNTQYFGPGTRLTVL.

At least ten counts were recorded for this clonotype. CDR3 amino acids: CASSLDQVGLFKGNEQFF. The CDR3 bases are TGTGCCAGCAGCTTAGATCAGGTTGGACTGTTCAAAGGAAATGAGCAGTTCTTC. The chain links TRBV11-2 to TRBJ2-1, with TRBD2 as a possible D gene (5 bases). Germline V gene data show CDR1 as SGHAT and CDR2 as FQNNGV. The CDR3 totals 18 residues. V was trimmed by 0 bases and J by 7 bases, leaving 22 bases between them.

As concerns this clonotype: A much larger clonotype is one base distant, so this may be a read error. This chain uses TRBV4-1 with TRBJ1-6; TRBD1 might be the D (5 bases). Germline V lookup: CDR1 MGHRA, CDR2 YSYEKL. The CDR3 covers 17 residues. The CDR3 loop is CASSQDIQATYNSPIHF. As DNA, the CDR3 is TGCGCCAGCAGCCAAGATATACAGGCCACCTATAATTCACCCATCCACTTT.

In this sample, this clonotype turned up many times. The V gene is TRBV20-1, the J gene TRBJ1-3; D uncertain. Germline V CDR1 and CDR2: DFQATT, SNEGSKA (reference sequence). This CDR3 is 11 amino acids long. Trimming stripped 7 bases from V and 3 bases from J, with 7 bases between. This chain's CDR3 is CSVPYGNTIYF. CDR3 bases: TGCAGTGTTCCGTATGGAAACACCATATATTTT.

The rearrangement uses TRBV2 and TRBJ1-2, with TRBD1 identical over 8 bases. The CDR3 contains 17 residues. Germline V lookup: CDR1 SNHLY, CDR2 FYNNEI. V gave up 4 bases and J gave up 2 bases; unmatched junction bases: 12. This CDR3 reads CASSVPEDRGENYGYTF. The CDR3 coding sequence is TGTGCCAGCAGTGTACCAGAAGACAGGGGCGAAAACTATGGCTACACCTTC.

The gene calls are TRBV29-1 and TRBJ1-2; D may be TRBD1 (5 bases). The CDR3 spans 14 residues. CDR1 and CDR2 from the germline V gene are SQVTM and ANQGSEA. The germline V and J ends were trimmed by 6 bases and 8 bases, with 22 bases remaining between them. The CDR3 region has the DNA TGCAGCGTAAACCCCCAGGGACCTCCTACCGGCTACACCTTC. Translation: CSVNPQGPPTGYTF.

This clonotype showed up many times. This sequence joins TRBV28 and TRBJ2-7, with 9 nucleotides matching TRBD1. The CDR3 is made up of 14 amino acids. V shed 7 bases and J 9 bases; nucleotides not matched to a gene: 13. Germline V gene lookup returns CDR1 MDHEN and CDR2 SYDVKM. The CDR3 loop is CASIERDRAFLQYF. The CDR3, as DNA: TGTGCCAGCATTGAGAGGGACAGGGCTTTCTTGCAGTACTTC.

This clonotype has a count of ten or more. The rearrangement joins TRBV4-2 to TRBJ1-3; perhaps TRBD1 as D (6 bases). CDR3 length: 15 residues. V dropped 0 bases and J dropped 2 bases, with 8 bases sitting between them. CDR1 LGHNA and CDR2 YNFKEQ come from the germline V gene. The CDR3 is CASSQEGATGNTIYF. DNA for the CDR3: TGTGCCAGCAGCCAAGAGGGGGCCACTGGAAACACCATATATTTT.

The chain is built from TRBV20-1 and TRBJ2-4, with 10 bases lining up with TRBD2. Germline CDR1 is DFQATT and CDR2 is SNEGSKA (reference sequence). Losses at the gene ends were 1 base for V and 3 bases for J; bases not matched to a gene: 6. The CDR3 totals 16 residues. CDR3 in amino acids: CSARVAASGSKNIQYF. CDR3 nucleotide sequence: TGCAGTGCTAGAGTTGCGGCTAGCGGGAGCAAAAACATTCAGTACTTC.

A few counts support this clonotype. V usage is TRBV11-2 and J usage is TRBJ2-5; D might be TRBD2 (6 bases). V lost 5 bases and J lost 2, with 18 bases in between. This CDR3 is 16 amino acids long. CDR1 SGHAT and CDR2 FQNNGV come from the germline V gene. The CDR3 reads CASSHRRAPAQETQYF. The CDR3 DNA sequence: TGTGCCAGCAGCCATAGGAGGGCACCCGCACAAGAGACCCAGTACTTC.

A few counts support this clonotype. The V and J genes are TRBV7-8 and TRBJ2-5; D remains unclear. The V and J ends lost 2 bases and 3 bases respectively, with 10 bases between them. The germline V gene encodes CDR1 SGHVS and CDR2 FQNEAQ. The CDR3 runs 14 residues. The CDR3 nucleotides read TGTGCCAGCAGCTTACCTTCAAAAAAAGAGACCCAGTACTTC. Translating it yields CASSLPSKKETQYF.

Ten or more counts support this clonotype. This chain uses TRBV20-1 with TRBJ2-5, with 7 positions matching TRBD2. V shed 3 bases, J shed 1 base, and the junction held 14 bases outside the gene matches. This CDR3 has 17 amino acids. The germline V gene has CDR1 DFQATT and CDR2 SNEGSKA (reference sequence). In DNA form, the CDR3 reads TGCAGTGCTAGTTCGGGGGGAGGAGTTCAGATCCAAGAGACCCAGTACTTC. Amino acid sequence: CSASSGGGVQIQETQYF.

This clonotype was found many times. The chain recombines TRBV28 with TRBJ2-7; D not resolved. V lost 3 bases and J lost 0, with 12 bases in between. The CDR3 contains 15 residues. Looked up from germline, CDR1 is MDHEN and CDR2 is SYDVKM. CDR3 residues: CASSLGGGFSYEQYF. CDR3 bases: TGTGCCAGCAGTTTGGGTGGCGGTTTCTCCTACGAGCAGTACTTC.

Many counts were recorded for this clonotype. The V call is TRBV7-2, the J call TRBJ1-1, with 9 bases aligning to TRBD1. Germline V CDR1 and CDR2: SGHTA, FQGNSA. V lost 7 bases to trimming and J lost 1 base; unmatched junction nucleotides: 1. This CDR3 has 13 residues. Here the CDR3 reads CASKDRGNTEAFF. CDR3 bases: TGTGCCAGCAAGGACAGGGGGAACACTGAAGCTTTCTTT.

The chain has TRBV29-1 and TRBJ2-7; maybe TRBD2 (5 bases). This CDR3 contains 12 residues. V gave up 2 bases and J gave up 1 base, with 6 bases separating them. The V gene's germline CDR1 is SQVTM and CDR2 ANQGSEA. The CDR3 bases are TGCAGCGTTGAACGGGGTTCCTACGAGCAGTACTTC. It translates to CSVERGSYEQYF.

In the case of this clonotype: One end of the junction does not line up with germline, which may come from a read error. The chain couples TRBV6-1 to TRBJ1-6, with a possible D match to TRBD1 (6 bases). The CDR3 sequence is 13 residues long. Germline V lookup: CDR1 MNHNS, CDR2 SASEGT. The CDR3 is CATTDSNNSLLYF. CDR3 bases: TGTGCCACCACGGACAGTAATAATTCACTCCTCTACTTT.

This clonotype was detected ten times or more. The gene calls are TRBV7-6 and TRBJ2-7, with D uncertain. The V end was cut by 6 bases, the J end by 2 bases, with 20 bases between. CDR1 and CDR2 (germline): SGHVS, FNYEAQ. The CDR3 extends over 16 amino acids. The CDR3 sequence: CASSSSSGYLAYEQYF. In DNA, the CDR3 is TGTGCCAGCAGTTCCTCCTCCGGGTACTTAGCCTACGAGCAGTACTTC.

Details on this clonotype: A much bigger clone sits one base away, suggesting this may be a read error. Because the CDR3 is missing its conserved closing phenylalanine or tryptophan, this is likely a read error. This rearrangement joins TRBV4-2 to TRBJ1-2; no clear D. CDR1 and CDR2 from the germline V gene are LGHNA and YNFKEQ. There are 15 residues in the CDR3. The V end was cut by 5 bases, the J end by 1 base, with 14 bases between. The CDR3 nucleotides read TGTGCCAGCAGCATGAGCCGGGCCCTTAACTATGGCTACACCCTC. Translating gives CASSMSRALNYGYTL.

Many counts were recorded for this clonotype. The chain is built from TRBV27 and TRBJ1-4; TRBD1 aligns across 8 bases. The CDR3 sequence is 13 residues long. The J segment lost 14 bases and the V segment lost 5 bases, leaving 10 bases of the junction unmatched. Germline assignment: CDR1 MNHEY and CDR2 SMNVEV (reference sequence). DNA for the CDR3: TGTGCCAGCAGTCCAAGGACAGGGTCCGTTCTGTTTTTT. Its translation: CASSPRTGSVLFF.

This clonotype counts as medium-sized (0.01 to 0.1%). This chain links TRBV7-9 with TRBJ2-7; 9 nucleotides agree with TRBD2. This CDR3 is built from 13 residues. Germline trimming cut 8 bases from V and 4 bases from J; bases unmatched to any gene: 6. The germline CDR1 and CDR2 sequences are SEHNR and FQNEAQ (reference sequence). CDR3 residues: CASRGGDPYEQYF. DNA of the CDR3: TGTGCCAGCCGCGGGGGGGATCCTTACGAGCAGTACTTC.

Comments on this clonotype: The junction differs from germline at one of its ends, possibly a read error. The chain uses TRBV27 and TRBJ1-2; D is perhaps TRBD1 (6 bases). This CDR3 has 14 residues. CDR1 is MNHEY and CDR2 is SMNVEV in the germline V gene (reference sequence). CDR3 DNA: TGTGCCAGCAGTCCGGTACTCGACTTGGGGGGCTATACCTTC. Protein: CASSPVLDLGGYTF.